One sample yielded the 23 T cell receptor beta chains listed below, sequenced in a study of early T cells in non-severe SARS-CoV-2 infection. A single record per CDR3 protein comes from TCRdb applying MiXCR to the 5' RACE reads. The table includes over 25,000 distinct CDR3 sequences, roughly 4.7% detected once. Sequences were obtained from whole blood. These TCRs come from an adult who was a healthcare worker with PCR-confirmed SARS-CoV-2 infection or an uninfected control (not recorded which).

This clonotype has ten or more counts. The J gene is TRBJ2-5, the V gene TRBV4-1, with 11 nucleotides matching TRBD1. The CDR3 runs 17 residues. Germline trimming cut 1 base from V and 5 bases from J; bases unmatched to any gene: 9. Germline V gene data show CDR1 as MGHRA and CDR2 as YSYEKL. CDR3 amino acids: CASSQVLRDRGEETQYF. Here the CDR3 DNA reads TGCGCCAGCAGCCAAGTACTCCGGGACAGGGGGGAGGAGACCCAGTACTTC.

The sample holds many counts of this clonotype. The gene calls are TRBV10-3 and TRBJ1-6, with D possibly matching TRBD1 (6 bases). Germline CDR1 and CDR2: ENHRY and SYGVKD. V lost 6 bases and J lost 6, with 12 bases in between. The CDR3 spans 14 residues. CDR3 nucleotides: TGTGCCATCAGCCCGACAGGACTTAATTCACCCCTCCACTTT. Translated: CAISPTGLNSPLHF.

At least ten counts were recorded for this clonotype. The junction differs from germline at one of its ends, possibly a read error. V and J are TRBV5-4 and TRBJ2-2; D unresolved. CDR1 SGHNT and CDR2 YYREEE come from the germline V gene (reference sequence). The CDR3 contains 13 residues. The CDR3 sequence: CAGSVPNTGELFF. CDR3 DNA: TGTGCCGGCAGTGTCCCGAACACCGGGGAGCTGTTTTTT.

A few counts support this clonotype. The chain combines TRBV4-1 with TRBJ1-4, with D perhaps matching TRBD1 (5 bases). The CDR3 contains 17 residues. V was pared by 2 bases and J by 3 bases, with 16 bases between. Germline loops: CDR1 MGHRA, CDR2 YSYEKL. The CDR3 sequence: CASSQSGQGRSNEKLFF. As DNA, the CDR3 is TGCGCCAGCAGCCAATCTGGACAAGGCAGGTCTAATGAAAAACTGTTTTTT.

The gene calls are TRBV14 and TRBJ2-1; either TRBD1 or TRBD2 may fit D (5 bases each). CDR1 is SGHDN and CDR2 is FVKESK in the germline V gene. V lost 4 bases and J lost 0, with 16 bases in between. CDR3 length: 17 amino acids. The CDR3 protein is CASSRHPGASSYNEQFF. The CDR3 DNA follows: TGTGCCAGCAGCCGTCACCCCGGGGCCAGCTCCTACAATGAGCAGTTCTTC.

This clonotype was seen at least ten times. This sequence joins TRBV21-1 and TRBJ2-7; TRBD2 is taken as the D call from the table, unchecked against the DNA. TRBV21-1 is described as a pseudogene. This CDR3 region has 18 residues. DNA of the CDR3: TGTGCCAGCAAGGACCGTCCGGAGGGCCGGAGAGAGGCCTACGAGCAGTACTTC. This codes for CASKDRPEGRREAYEQYF.

This clonotype was observed a handful of times. The chain has TRBV6-1 and TRBJ1-5; D gene unclear. Trimming removed 3 bases from V and 8 bases from J, with 14 bases in between. Germline loops: CDR1 MNHNS, CDR2 SASEGT. This CDR3 has 14 residues. CDR3 loop: CASSDGTDWEPQHF. The CDR3 coding sequence is TGTGCCAGCAGTGATGGCACTGATTGGGAGCCCCAGCATTTT.

This clonotype has a handful of counts. V usage is TRBV29-1 and J usage is TRBJ2-3; TRBD2 matches 11 bases. V lost 3 bases and J lost 6; bases outside the gene matches: 8. The CDR3 has 15 amino acids. The germline CDR1 and CDR2 sequences are SQVTM and ANQGSEA. The DNA for the CDR3 is TGCAGCGTTGAGATGGCTAGCGGGAGGAAGGATACGCAGTATTTT. Translated, it gives CSVEMASGRKDTQYF.

The sample holds many counts of this clonotype. The V and J genes are TRBV6-5 and TRBJ1-5; D remains unclear. V lost 6 bases, J lost 2 bases, and 17 bases lay in between. This CDR3 contains 16 residues. Germline V gives CDR1 MNHEY, CDR2 SVGAGI. CDR3 protein: CASSSNRLGGNQPQHF. CDR3 coding DNA: TGTGCCAGCAGCAGTAATCGGCTCGGGGGCAATCAGCCCCAGCATTTT.

This clonotype was counted at least ten times. The chain couples TRBV10-3 to TRBJ2-6; D may be TRBD1 (5 bases). The CDR3 runs to 14 residues. Germline CDR1 reads ENHRY; CDR2 reads SYGVKD. The V end was cut by 7 bases, the J end by 0 bases, with 7 bases between. CDR3: CAIKGISGANVLTF. CDR3 nucleotides: TGTGCCATCAAGGGGATCTCTGGGGCCAACGTCCTGACTTTC.

The table lists this clonotype with a few counts. The V and J genes are TRBV18 and TRBJ2-1, with 8 bases aligning to TRBD2. The CDR3 sequence is 16 residues long. J lost 3 bases, V lost 0 bases, and 4 bases had no gene match. In germline, CDR1 is KGHSH, CDR2 LQKENI. DNA of the CDR3: TGTGCCAGCTCACCACCGAATAGCGGGAACTACAATGAGCAGTTCTTC. It is translated as CASSPPNSGNYNEQFF.

CDR3 nucleotides: TGTGCCAGCAGAGGAACCTTCAATGAGCAGTTCTTC. It translates to CASRGTFNEQFF. The chain links TRBV2 to TRBJ2-1; D unclear. CDR3 length: 12 residues. Between the trimmed V and J ends, which lost 6 bases and 6 bases, there was a span of 9 bases. Looked up from germline, CDR1 is SNHLY and CDR2 is FYNNEI.

This clonotype was recorded many times. This chain links TRBV20-1 with TRBJ1-2, with 8 nucleotides matching TRBD1. The CDR3 is 12 residues long. V lost 3 bases and J lost 8; bases outside the gene matches: 5. The germline CDR1 and CDR2 sequences are DFQATT and SNEGSKA (reference sequence). In nucleotides, the CDR3 is TGCAGTGCTAGGACAGGGGATCGAGGCTACACCTTC. This translates into CSARTGDRGYTF.

This clonotype has ten or more counts. This chain connects TRBV7-2 to TRBJ2-3, with 8 bases lining up with TRBD2. This CDR3 comprises 16 residues. With 0 bases clipped from V and 6 bases from J, the junction kept 8 bases outside the gene matches. Germline loops: CDR1 SGHTA, CDR2 FQGNSA. CDR3 protein: CASSLAGLANGDTQYF. CDR3 DNA: TGTGCCAGCAGCTTAGCTGGACTAGCCAACGGCGATACGCAGTATTTT.

This clonotype came up a few times. The V call is TRBV20-1, the J call TRBJ2-5, with D possibly being TRBD1 (5 bases). The germline V and J ends were trimmed by 0 bases and 2 bases, with 13 bases remaining between them. The CDR3 contains 15 residues. The germline gives CDR1 DFQATT, CDR2 SNEGSKA (reference sequence). The CDR3 here is CSARDIIGVQETQYF. The DNA of the CDR3 is TGCAGTGCTAGAGATATAATAGGGGTGCAAGAGACCCAGTACTTC.

This clonotype was counted ten times or more. The V call is TRBV18, the J call TRBJ2-1, with D maybe TRBD1 (5 bases). The CDR3 spans 14 residues. CDR1 is KGHSH and CDR2 is LQKENI in the germline V gene. V was cut by 3 bases and J by 0 bases, with 6 bases left in between. This chain's CDR3 is CASSPQGSYNEQFF. Written as DNA, the CDR3 is TGTGCCAGCTCACCGCAGGGCTCCTACAATGAGCAGTTCTTC.

This clonotype was picked up many times. The chain links TRBV12-3 or TRBV12-4 to TRBJ1-1, with D unclear. Trimming stripped 1 base from V and 3 bases from J, with 6 bases between. This CDR3 is built from 13 residues. The CDR3 spells CASSLVGYTEAFF. The CDR3 coding sequence is TGTGCCAGCAGTTTAGTGGGATACACTGAAGCTTTCTTT.

In its sample, this clonotype was seen many times. This rearrangement joins TRBV6-5 to TRBJ1-1, with D hard to call. Germline CDR1 MNHEY, CDR2 SVGAGI. The CDR3 extends over 13 amino acids. Trimming left V 2 bases short and J 0 bases short, with 4 bases between. In nucleotides, the CDR3 is TGTGCCAGCAGTTACGATATGAACACTGAAGCTTTCTTT. Protein sequence: CASSYDMNTEAFF.

This clonotype was counted ten times or more. The chain employs TRBV7-9 and TRBJ2-5; no clear D. Looked up from germline, CDR1 is SEHNR and CDR2 is FQNEAQ (reference sequence). This CDR3 has 13 amino acids. Trimming pared 4 bases from V and 1 base from J, leaving 7 bases between. The CDR3 DNA is TGTGCCAGCAGCTCGTTCACCCAAGAGACCCAGTACTTC. This codes for CASSSFTQETQYF. Combining the CDR3 with reference TRBV7-9 and TRBJ2-5 gives the whole variable domain DTGVSQNPRHKITKRGQNVTFRCDPISEHNRLYWYRQTLGQGPEFLTYFQNEAQLEKSRLLSDRFSAERPKGSFSTLEIQRTEQGDSAMYLCASSSFTQETQYFGPGTRLLVL.

The chain joins TRBV11-2 to TRBJ2-4; D call uncertain. Germline CDR1 and CDR2: SGHAT and FQNNGV. CDR3 size: 16 residues. V was shortened by 3 bases and J by 1 base, with 13 bases between the two germline ends. The CDR3, as DNA: TGTGCCAGCAGCTTCTACCCAACGTTGGCCAAAAACATTCAGTACTTC. It codes for CASSFYPTLAKNIQYF.

This clonotype was picked up many times. The V call is TRBV10-3, the J call TRBJ2-3; D is ambiguous. Germline V gives CDR1 ENHRY, CDR2 SYGVKD. This CDR3 is built from 12 residues. Trimming left V 2 bases short and J 4 bases short, with 4 bases between. The CDR3 is CAISEDSDTQYF. DNA for the CDR3: TGTGCCATCAGTGAGGATTCAGATACGCAGTATTTT.

This clonotype was seen many times. This chain's CDR3 is CASSAQSSYNEQFF. The CDR3 bases are TGTGCCAGCAGCGCCCAGAGCTCCTACAATGAGCAGTTCTTC. V gene TRBV9 combines with J gene TRBJ2-1; D is undetermined. V was cut by 3 bases and J by 0 bases, with 7 bases left in between. This CDR3 has 14 amino acids. Germline V gene data show CDR1 as SGDLS and CDR2 as YYNGEE. The full variable domain, in which reference TRBV9 and TRBJ2-1 provide the parts outside the CDR3, is DSGVTQTPKHLITATGQRVTLRCSPRSGDLSVYWYQQSLDQGLQFLIQYYNGEERAKGNILERFSAQQFPDLHSELNLSSLELGDSALYFCASSAQSSYNEQFFGPGTRLTVL.

This clonotype was observed at least ten times. V and J are TRBV11-1 and TRBJ2-7; tentative D call: TRBD2 (5 bases). The CDR3 length is 13 residues. CDR1 is SGHAT and CDR2 is FQDESV in the germline V gene (reference sequence). V was pared by 4 bases and J by 5 bases, with 12 bases between. The CDR3, as DNA: TGTGCCAGCAGCTCCGGAGGTCCCAACGAGCAGTACTTC. Protein: CASSSGGPNEQYF.